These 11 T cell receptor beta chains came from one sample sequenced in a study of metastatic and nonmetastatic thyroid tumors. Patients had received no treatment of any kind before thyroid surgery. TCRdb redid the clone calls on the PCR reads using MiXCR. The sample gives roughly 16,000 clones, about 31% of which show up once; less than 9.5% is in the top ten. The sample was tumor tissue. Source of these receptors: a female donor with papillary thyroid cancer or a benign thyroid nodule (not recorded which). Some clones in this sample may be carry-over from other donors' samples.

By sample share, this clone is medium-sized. This CDR3 is CASSYSKFEAGLDTEAFF. DNA of the CDR3: TGTGCCAGCAGTTACTCGAAATTCGAGGCAGGGTTGGACACTGAAGCTTTCTTT. This rearrangement joins TRBV6-5 to TRBJ1-1; weak D call: TRBD1 (5 bases). CDR3 length: 18 residues. Trimming pared 0 bases from V and 3 bases from J, leaving 20 bases between. Germline lookup yields CDR1 MNHEY and CDR2 SVGAGI.

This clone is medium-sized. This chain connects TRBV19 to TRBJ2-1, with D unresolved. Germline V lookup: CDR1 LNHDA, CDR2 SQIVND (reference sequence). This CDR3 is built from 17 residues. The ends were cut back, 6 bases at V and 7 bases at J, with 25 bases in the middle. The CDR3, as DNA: TGTGCCAGTAGAGGTGGCTCGATTGTGGGATACGGTAATGAGCAGTTCTTC. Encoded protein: CASRGGSIVGYGNEQFF.

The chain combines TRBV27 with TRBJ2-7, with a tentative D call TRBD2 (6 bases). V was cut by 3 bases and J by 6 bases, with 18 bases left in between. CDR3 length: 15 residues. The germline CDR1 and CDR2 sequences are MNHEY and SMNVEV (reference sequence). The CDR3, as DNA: TGTGCCAGCAGTTTGTACGCCACGGGGGTCGGCGAGCAGTACTTC. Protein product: CASSLYATGVGEQYF.

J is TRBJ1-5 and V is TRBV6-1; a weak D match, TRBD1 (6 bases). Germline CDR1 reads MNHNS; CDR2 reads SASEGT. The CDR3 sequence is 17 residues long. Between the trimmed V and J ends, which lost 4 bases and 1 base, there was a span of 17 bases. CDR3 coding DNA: TGTGCCAGCAGTGTCCGGGACACAAGACGCAGCAATCAGCCCCAGCATTTT. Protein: CASSVRDTRRSNQPQHF.

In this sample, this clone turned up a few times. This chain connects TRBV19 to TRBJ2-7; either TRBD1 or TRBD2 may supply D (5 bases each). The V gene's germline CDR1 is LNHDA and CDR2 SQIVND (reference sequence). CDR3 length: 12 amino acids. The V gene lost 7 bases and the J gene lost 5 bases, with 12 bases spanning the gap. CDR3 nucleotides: TGTGCCAGTATGGGGGATCGGAACGAGCAGTACTTC. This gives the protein CASMGDRNEQYF.

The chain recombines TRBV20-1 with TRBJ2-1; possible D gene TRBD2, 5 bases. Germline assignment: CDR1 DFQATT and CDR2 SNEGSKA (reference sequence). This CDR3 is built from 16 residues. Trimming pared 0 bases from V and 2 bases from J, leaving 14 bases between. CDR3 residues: CSAREYPSGAYNEQFF. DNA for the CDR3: TGCAGTGCTAGAGAATACCCCAGCGGCGCCTACAATGAGCAGTTCTTC.

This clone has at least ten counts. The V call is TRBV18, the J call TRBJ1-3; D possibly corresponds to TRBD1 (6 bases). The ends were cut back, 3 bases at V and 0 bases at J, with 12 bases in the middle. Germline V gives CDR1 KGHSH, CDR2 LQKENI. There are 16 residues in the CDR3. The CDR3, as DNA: TGTGCCAGCTCACCTTGGGACACGAACTCTGGAAACACCATATATTTT. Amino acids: CASSPWDTNSGNTIYF.

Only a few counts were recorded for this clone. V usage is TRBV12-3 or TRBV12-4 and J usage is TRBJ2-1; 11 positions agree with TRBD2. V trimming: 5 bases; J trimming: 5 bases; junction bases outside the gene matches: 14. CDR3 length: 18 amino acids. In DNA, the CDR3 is TGTGCCAGCAGTCTACCTCCAGGGGCTAGCGGGAGGCACAATGAGCAGTTCTTC. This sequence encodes CASSLPPGASGRHNEQFF.

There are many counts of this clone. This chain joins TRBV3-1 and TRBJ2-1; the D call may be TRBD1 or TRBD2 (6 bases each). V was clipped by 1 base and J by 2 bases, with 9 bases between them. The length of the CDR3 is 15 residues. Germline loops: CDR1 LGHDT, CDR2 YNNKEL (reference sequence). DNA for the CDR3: TGTGCCAGCAGCCAAGCCCGGGGGCCCTACAATGAGCAGTTCTTC. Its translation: CASSQARGPYNEQFF.

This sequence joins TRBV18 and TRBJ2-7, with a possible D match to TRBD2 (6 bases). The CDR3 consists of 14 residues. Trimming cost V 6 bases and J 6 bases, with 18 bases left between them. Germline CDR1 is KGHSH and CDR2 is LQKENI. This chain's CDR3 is CASSKLGGGGEQYF. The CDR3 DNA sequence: TGTGCCAGCTCTAAATTGGGAGGAGGTGGCGAGCAGTACTTC. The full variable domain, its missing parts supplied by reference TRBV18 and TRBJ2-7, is NAGVMQNPRHLVRRRGQEARLRCSPMKGHSHVYWYRQLPEEGLKFMVYLQKENIIDESGMPKERFSAEFPKEGPSILRIQQVVRGDSAAYFCASSKLGGGGEQYFGPGTRLTVT.

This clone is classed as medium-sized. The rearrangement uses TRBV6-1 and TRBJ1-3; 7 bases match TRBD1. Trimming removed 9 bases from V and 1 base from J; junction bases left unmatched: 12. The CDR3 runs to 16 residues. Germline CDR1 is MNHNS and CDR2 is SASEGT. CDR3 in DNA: TGTGCCAGTACGAAGGGACAGCTTAGTTCTGGAAACACCATATATTTT. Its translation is CASTKGQLSSGNTIYF.